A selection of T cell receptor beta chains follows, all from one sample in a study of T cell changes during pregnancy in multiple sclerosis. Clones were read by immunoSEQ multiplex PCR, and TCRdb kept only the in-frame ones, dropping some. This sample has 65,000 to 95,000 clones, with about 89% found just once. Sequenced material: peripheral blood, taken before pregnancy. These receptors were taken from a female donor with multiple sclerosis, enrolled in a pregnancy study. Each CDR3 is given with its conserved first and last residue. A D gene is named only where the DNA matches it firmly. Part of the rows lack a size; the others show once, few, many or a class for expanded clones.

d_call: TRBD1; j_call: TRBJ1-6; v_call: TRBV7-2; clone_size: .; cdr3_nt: TGTGCCAGCAGGCAGGGGGTTAATTCACCCCTCCACTTT; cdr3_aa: CASRQGVNSPLHF
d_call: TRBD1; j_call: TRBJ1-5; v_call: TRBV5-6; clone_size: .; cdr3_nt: TGTGCCAGCAGCCGGGACAGGGGACTTGATAGCAATCAGCCCCAGCATTTT; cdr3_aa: CASSRDRGLDSNQPQHF
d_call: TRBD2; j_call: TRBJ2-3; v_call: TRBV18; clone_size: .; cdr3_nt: TGTGCCAGCTCACCCCCCCGGGGGACTAGCGGGATCACAGATACGCAGTATTTT; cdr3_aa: CASSPPRGTSGITDTQYF
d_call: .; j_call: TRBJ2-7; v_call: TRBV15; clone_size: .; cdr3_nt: TGTGCCACCAGCACAGGGCCGTTCTACGAGCAGTACTTC; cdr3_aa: CATSTGPFYEQYF
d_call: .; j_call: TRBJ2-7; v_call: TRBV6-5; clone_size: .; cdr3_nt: TGTGCCAGCACCGTCAGGGGCTCCCACGAGCAGTACTTC; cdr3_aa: CASTVRGSHEQYF
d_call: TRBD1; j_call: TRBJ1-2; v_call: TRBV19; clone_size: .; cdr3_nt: TGTGCCAGTACGGGGACAGGGGGTGGCTACACCTTC; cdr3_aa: CASTGTGGGYTF
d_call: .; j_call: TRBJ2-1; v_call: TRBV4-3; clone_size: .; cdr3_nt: TGCGCCAGCAGCCAAGAGGCAGGGAGGAATGAGCAGTTCTTC; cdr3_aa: CASSQEAGRNEQFF
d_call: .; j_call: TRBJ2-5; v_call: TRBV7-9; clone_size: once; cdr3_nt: TGTGCCAGCATGGAACGGGAGGAGACCCAGTACTTC; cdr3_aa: CASMEREETQYF
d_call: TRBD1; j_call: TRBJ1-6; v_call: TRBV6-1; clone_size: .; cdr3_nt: TGTGCCAGCAGTCCCGGACAGGGCTATAATTCACCCCTCCACTTT; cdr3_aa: CASSPGQGYNSPLHF
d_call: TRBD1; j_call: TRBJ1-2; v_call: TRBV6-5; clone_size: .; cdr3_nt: TGTGCCAGCAGGGCAGGGGGAATGGTCTATGGCTACACCTTC; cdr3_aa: CASRAGGMVYGYTF
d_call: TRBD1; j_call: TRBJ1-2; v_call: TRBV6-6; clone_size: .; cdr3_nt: TGTGCCACTTCGACAGGGCGAGTCTATGGCTACACCTTC; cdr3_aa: CATSTGRVYGYTF
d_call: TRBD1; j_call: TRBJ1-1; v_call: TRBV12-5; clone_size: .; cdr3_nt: TGTGCTAGTGGGAAGGGGACAGGGGGGACTGAAGCTTTCTTT; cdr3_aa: CASGKGTGGTEAFF
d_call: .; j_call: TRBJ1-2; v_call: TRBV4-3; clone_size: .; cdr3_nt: TGCGCCAGCAGCCAAGACGCTAACTATGGCTACACCTTC; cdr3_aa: CASSQDANYGYTF
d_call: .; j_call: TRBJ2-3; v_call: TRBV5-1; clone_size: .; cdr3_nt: TGCGCCAGCAGCTTCCGATCGGCGGGAGATACGCAGTATTTT; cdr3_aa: CASSFRSAGDTQYF
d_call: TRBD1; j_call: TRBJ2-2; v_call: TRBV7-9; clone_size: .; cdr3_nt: TGTGCCAGCAGCGCGAAAAGACAGGGGGGGAACACCGGGGAGCTGTTTTTT; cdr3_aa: CASSAKRQGGNTGELFF
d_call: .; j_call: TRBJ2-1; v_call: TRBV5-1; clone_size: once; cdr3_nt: TGCGCCAGCAGCCCCCCGGTAGTATCCTACAATGAGCAGTTCTTC; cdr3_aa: CASSPPVVSYNEQFF
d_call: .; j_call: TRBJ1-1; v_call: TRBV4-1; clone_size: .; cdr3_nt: TGCGCCAGCAGCCACCCCGTATGGGGCAACACTGAAGCTTTCTTT; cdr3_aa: CASSHPVWGNTEAFF
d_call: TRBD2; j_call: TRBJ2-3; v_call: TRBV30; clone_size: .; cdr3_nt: TGTGCCTGGAGTAGGCCTAGCGGGGGGGCAGATACGCAGTATTTT; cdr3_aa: CAWSRPSGGADTQYF
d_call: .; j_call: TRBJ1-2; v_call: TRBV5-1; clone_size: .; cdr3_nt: TGCGCCAGCAGCTTGTTCAGGGGAGACTATGGCTACACCTTC; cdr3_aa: CASSLFRGDYGYTF
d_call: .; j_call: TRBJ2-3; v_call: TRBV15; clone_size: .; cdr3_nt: TGTGCCACCAGCAGAGATAAGGGCAGGGTTAGCACAGATACGCAGTATTTT; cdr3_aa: CATSRDKGRVSTDTQYF
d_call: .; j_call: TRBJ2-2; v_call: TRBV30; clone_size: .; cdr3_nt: TGTGCTCTTAGGGGCAGATATGCACCCGGGGAGCTGTTTTTT; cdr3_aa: CALRGRYAPGELFF
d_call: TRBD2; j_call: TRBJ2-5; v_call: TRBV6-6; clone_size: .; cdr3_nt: TGTGCCAGCGACCGATCGGGGAGGGAAGAGACCCAGTACTTC; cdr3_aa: CASDRSGREETQYF
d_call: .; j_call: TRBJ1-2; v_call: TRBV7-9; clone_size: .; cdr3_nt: TGTGCCTCTACCCTAGGGAGGTATGGCTACACCTTC; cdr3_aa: CASTLGRYGYTF
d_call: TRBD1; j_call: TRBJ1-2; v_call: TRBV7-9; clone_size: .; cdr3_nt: TGTGCCAGCAGCGCGACAGGGTTGGGTGGCTACACCTTC; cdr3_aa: CASSATGLGGYTF
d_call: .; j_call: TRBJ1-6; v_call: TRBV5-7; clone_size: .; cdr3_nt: TGTGCCAGCAGCTGCCAATGGGACATTAATTCACCCCTCCACTTT; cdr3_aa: CASSCQWDINSPLHF
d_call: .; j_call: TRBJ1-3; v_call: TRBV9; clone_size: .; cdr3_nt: TGTGCCAGCAGCGAACATTTCTCTGGAAACACCATATATTTT; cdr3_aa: CASSEHFSGNTIYF
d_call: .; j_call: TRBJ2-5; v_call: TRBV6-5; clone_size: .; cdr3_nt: TGTGCCAGCTCTACTACGGTTCAAGAGACCCAGTACTTC; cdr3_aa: CASSTTVQETQYF
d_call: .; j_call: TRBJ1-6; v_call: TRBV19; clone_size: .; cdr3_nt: TGTGCCAGTAGTGGAGCTACCGGGAGGTCCCTCCACTTT; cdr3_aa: CASSGATGRSLHF
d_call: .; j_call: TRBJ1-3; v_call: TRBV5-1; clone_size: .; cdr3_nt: TGCGCCAGCAGCTTGACAGGGTTAGAGGGAAACACCATATATTTT; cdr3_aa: CASSLTGLEGNTIYF
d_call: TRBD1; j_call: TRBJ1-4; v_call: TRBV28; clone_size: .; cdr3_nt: TGTGCCAGCAGCCGCGCGGGACAGGAGGATGAAAAACTGTTTTTT; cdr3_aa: CASSRAGQEDEKLFF
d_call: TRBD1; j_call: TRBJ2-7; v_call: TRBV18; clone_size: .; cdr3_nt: TGTGCCAGCTCACCCGGGACAGGAGCCTACGAGCAGTACTTC; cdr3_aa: CASSPGTGAYEQYF
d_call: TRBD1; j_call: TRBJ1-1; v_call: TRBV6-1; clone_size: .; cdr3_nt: TGTGCCAGCAGACGGACAGGGTTTGAAGCTTTCTTT; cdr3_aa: CASRRTGFEAFF
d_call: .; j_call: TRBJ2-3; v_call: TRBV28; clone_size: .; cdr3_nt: TGTGCCAGCAGTTTACCCCAGGGGAACACAGATACGCAGTATTTT; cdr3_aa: CASSLPQGNTDTQYF
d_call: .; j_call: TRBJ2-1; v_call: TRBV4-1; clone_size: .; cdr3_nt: TGCGCCAGCAGCCAGCCCCGGGCAGGGCGTGAGCAGTTCTTC; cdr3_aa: CASSQPRAGREQFF
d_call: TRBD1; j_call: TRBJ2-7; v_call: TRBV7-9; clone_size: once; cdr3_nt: TGTGCCAGCAGCTCATATCCGGGACAGCCCAAAGCCTACGAGCAGTACTTC; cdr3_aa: CASSSYPGQPKAYEQYF
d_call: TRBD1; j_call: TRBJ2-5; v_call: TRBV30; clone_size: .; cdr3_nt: TGTGCCTACCTTAAGCTGACAGGGGGAGGAGAGACCCAGTACTTC; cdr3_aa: CAYLKLTGGGETQYF
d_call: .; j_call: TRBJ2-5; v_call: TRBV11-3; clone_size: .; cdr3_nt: TGTGCCAGCAGCTTTAGCGGACAAGAGACCCAGTACTTC; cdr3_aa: CASSFSGQETQYF
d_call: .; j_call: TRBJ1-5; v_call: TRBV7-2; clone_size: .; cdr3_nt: TGTGCCAGCAGCTATGAGGGCGGGGCGGGCAATCAGCCCCAGCATTTT; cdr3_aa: CASSYEGGAGNQPQHF
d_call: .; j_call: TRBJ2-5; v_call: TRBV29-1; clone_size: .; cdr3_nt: TGCAGCGCTGCCAAAGGGGGAGGGGGAGAGACCCAGTACTTC; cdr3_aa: CSAAKGGGGETQYF
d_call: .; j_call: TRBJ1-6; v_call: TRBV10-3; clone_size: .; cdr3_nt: TGTGCCATCAGTGAGTCGAGTCCGGGAGTAGGATCACCCCTCCACTTT; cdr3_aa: CAISESSPGVGSPLHF
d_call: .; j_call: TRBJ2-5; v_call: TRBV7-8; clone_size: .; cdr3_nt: TGTGCCAGCAGCTTAGGAATGGACTTACAAGAGACCCAGTACTTC; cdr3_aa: CASSLGMDLQETQYF
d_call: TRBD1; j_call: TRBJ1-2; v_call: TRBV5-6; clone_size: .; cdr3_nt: TGTGCCAGCAGCTTCGGGGACAGGGTGGGGGGCTACACCTTC; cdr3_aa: CASSFGDRVGGYTF
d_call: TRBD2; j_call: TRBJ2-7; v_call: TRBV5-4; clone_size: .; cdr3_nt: TGTGCCAGCAGCGGGACTAACTACGAGCAGTACTTC; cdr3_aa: CASSGTNYEQYF
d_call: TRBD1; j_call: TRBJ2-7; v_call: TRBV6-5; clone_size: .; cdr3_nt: TGTGCCAGCAGGCTCGGGACAGGCGAGCAGTACTTC; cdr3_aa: CASRLGTGEQYF
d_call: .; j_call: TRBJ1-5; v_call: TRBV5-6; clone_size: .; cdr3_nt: TGTGCCAGCAGCTTTGGGGAGGGGCAGCCCCAGCATTTT; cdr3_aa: CASSFGEGQPQHF
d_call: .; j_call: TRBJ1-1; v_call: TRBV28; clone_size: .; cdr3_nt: TGTGCCAGCAACCACTCCCAGGGGAACACTGAAGCTTTCTTT; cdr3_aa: CASNHSQGNTEAFF
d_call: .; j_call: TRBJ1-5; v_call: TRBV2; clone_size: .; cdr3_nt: TGTGCCAGCAGCCCTTGGCCCAATCAGCCCCAGCATTTT; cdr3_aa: CASSPWPNQPQHF
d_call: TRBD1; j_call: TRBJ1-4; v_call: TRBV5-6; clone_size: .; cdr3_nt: TGTGCCAGCAGCTTCAAGGGGGCTCCCCCTAATGAAAAACTGTTTTTT; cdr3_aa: CASSFKGAPPNEKLFF
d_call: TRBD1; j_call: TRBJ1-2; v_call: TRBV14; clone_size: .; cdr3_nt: TGTGCCAGCACCCAGAGGGACAGTTTTGGCTACACCTTC; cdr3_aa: CASTQRDSFGYTF
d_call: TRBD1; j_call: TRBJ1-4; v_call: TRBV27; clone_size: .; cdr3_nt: TGTGCCAGCAGTTTATCCAGGGGGGGACACCCCAGGGGACAGGGGGATGAAAAACTGTTTTTT; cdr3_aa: CASSLSRGGHPRGQGDEKLFF
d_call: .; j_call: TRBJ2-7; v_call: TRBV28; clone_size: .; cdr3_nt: TGTGCCAGCAGTTTCAGTTGGATACTCCCAGGGAACTACGAGCAGTACTTC; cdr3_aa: CASSFSWILPGNYEQYF
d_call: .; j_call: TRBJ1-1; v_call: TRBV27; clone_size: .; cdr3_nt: TGTGCCAGCAGTTTATCGCAGGGGTTGGGGACTGAAGCTTTCTTT; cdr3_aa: CASSLSQGLGTEAFF
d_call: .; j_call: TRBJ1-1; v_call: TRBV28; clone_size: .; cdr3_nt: TGTGCCAGCAGTTTATATGGCGAAGCTTTCTTT; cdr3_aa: CASSLYGEAFF